This T cell receptor beta chain was found in a study of T cell changes during pregnancy in multiple sclerosis. The V and J ends lost 1 base and 0 bases, in that order; junction bases with no gene match: 4. This CDR3 has 16 residues. CDR1 SGHNT and CDR2 YYREEE come from the germline V gene (reference sequence). The assay was immunoSEQ multiplex PCR, and TCRdb's table has in-frame clones only and misses some. This repertoire shows tens of thousands of clones, about 88% found once; its top ten account for around 10%. This clone is a singleton in its sample. This chain links TRBV5-4 with TRBJ2-5, with 9 bases fitting TRBD2. The input for sequencing was CD8+ T cells from peripheral blood mononuclear cells, taken in the third trimester of pregnancy. This sequence originates from a female donor with multiple sclerosis, enrolled in a pregnancy study. The CDR3, as DNA: TGTGCCAGCAGCTTGTTAGCGGGAGAGGACCAAGAGACCCAGTACTTC. Protein product: CASSLLAGEDQETQYF.